The 31 T cell receptor beta chains presented below share a single source sample, sequenced in a study of OX40 agonist ivuxolimab in advanced cancers. The assay was immunoSEQ multiplex PCR, and TCRdb's table has in-frame clones only and misses some. This sample has 11,000 to 15,000 clones; around four fifths occur once, and the top ten carry around a third. The input for sequencing was CD4+ or CD8+ T cells sorted from blood, taken in a trial of the OX40 agonist ivuxolimab. The receptors derive from an adult with an advanced solid tumor such as melanoma, head and neck, liver or kidney cancer.

The V and J genes are TRBV5-1 and TRBJ2-7; D is ambiguous. Germline V gives CDR1 SGHRS, CDR2 YFSETQ. Trimming removed 4 bases at V and 2 bases at J, with 10 bases between. The CDR3 totals 13 residues. CDR3 region: CASSATGPYEQYF. CDR3 coding DNA: TGCGCCAGCAGCGCAACGGGTCCCTACGAGCAGTACTTC.

This clone was picked up one time. The chain recombines TRBV1 with TRBJ1-5; the DNA was not used to check the table's D call, TRBD1. TRBV1 is reported as a pseudogene. The length of the CDR3 is 18 residues. The CDR3 loop is CTSSQFFRDRDCDQPQHF. CDR3 bases: TGCACCAGCAGCCAATTTTTCCGGGACAGGGATTGCGATCAGCCCCAGCATTTT.

J is TRBJ1-4 and V is TRBV5-1; 8 bases map to TRBD1. This CDR3 has 17 residues. Germline CDR1 reads SGHRS; CDR2 reads YFSETQ. V dropped 0 bases and J dropped 3; count of bases not matched to a gene: 7. This CDR3 is CASSLGRDRSPNEKLFF. The CDR3 region has the DNA TGCGCCAGCAGCTTGGGCCGGGACAGGAGCCCTAATGAAAAACTGTTTTTT.

CDR3: CAWSVGSNQPQHF. The CDR3 DNA reads TGTGCCTGGAGTGTAGGAAGCAATCAGCCCCAGCATTTT. This sequence joins TRBV30 and TRBJ1-5; D is ambiguous. There are 13 residues in the CDR3. The germline V gene has CDR1 GTSNPN and CDR2 SVGIG (reference sequence). Trimming left V 0 bases short and J 1 base short, with 4 bases between.

The V gene is TRBV5-1, the J gene TRBJ1-1; D unresolved. The ends were cut back, 0 bases at V and 3 bases at J, with 9 bases in the middle. This CDR3 comprises 14 residues. Germline-derived CDR1 and CDR2 are SGHRS and YFSETQ. The CDR3 DNA reads TGCGCCAGCAGCTTGGTTCAGAAGGACACTGAAGCTTTCTTT. Amino acid sequence: CASSLVQKDTEAFF.

The rearrangement uses TRBV19 and TRBJ1-3; perhaps TRBD1 as D (6 bases). Deletions cut 6 bases from V and 8 bases from J, with 17 bases between. This CDR3 spans 14 amino acids. Germline V gene lookup returns CDR1 LNHDA and CDR2 SQIVND (reference sequence). CDR3 amino acids: CASSTTGREDTIYF. The CDR3, as DNA: TGTGCCAGTAGCACAACAGGGAGGGAAGACACCATATATTTT.

V is TRBV5-6 and J is TRBJ2-7; D tentatively reads TRBD1 or TRBD2 (5 bases each). The germline CDR1 and CDR2 sequences are SGHDT and YYEEEE. The CDR3 sequence is 11 residues long. The V and J ends lost 2 bases and 8 bases respectively, with 8 bases between them. CDR3 nucleotide sequence: TGTGCCAGCAGCTTTGGGGGAAAGCAGTACTTC. Translated, it gives CASSFGGKQYF.

The chain combines TRBV10-3 with TRBJ2-2, with 7 nucleotides matching TRBD1. The germline V gene has CDR1 ENHRY and CDR2 SYGVKD. J lost 4 bases, V lost 4 bases, and 6 bases had no gene match. This CDR3 is built from 15 residues. CDR3 region: CAISGGGQFTGELFF. DNA for the CDR3: TGTGCCATCAGTGGTGGGGGACAGTTCACCGGGGAGCTGTTTTTT.

This clone was detected only once. The chain employs TRBV27 and TRBJ1-1; D uncertain. The germline V gene encodes CDR1 MNHEY and CDR2 SMNVEV (reference sequence). Trimming removed 6 bases at V and 0 bases at J, with 5 bases between. The CDR3 spans 12 residues. The CDR3 spells CASRTMNTEAFF. CDR3 nucleotides: TGTGCCAGCAGGACCATGAACACTGAAGCTTTCTTT.

This chain joins TRBV6-5 and TRBJ2-7, with 7 positions matching TRBD2. This CDR3 contains 15 residues. With 2 bases clipped from V and 3 bases from J, the junction kept 7 bases outside the gene matches. CDR1 and CDR2 (germline): MNHEY, SVGAGI. CDR3 loop: CASSYGGGPNYEQYF. CDR3 in DNA: TGTGCCAGCAGTTACGGGGGAGGGCCCAACTACGAGCAGTACTTC.

The chain uses TRBV7-3 and TRBJ2-3, with D possibly matching TRBD2 (6 bases). V dropped 4 bases and J dropped 8 bases, with 16 bases sitting between them. CDR3 size: 14 residues. Germline loops: CDR1 SGHTA, CDR2 FQGTGA. The CDR3 sequence: CASSSSEGSGTQYF. The CDR3 nucleotides are TGTGCCAGCAGCTCATCGGAGGGTTCTGGTACGCAGTATTTT.

J is TRBJ2-1 and V is TRBV14; unclear D gene. This CDR3 spans 15 amino acids. CDR1 and CDR2 from the germline V gene are SGHDN and FVKESK. The V end was cut by 1 base, the J end by 8 bases, with 15 bases between. The chain's CDR3 is CASSQVRQVLDEQFF. The CDR3 coding sequence is TGTGCCAGCAGCCAAGTGAGGCAGGTCTTGGATGAGCAGTTCTTC.

V is TRBV2 and J is TRBJ1-5; a possible D gene is TRBD1 (6 bases). Germline V gene sequence: CDR1 SNHLY, CDR2 FYNNEI. Trimming took 4 bases from V and 2 from J, leaving 12 bases between them. This CDR3 is built from 15 residues. The CDR3 nucleotides read TGTGCCAGCAGTGGGGGGCGGGGGCGCAATCAGCCCCAGCATTTT. It encodes CASSGGRGRNQPQHF.

The chain carries TRBV6-5 and TRBJ1-4; D uncertain. Germline assignment: CDR1 MNHEY and CDR2 SVGAGI. The CDR3 length is 13 residues. Trimming cost V 10 bases and J 4 bases, with 13 bases left between them. CDR3 DNA sequence: TGTGCCACAGCCGTCGCAGTTAATGAAAAACTGTTTTTT. Its translation is CATAVAVNEKLFF.

The rearrangement links TRBV7-3 to TRBJ2-3, with TRBD2 matching 7 bases. Germline V gene lookup returns CDR1 SGHTA and CDR2 FQGTGA. The trim removed 11 bases at V and 3 bases at J, leaving 8 bases unmatched. The CDR3 has 13 amino acids. The CDR3 protein is CACAAGETDTQYF. In DNA, the CDR3 is TGTGCCTGCGCGGCGGGGGAAACAGATACGCAGTATTTT.

The chain employs TRBV27 and TRBJ2-7, with 11 bases fitting TRBD1. Per the germline V gene, CDR1 is MNHEY and CDR2 is SMNVEV (reference sequence). V lost 6 bases and J lost 2; bases outside the gene matches: 3. This CDR3 comprises 14 residues. The CDR3, as DNA: TGTGCCAGCAGCGGACAGGGGGCCCCCTACGAGCAGTACTTC. Amino acid sequence: CASSGQGAPYEQYF.

The chain links TRBV5-4 to TRBJ2-3; no clear D. Germline V gene data show CDR1 as SGHNT and CDR2 as YYREEE (reference sequence). The CDR3 sequence is 12 residues long. V shed 10 bases and J shed 3 bases, with 12 bases lying between them. Written as DNA, the CDR3 is TGTGCCTTCCGTTGGGGTACAGATACGCAGTATTTT. It yields the protein CAFRWGTDTQYF.

The V and J genes are TRBV11-2 and TRBJ1-1; tentative D call: TRBD1 (6 bases). The CDR3 contains 13 residues. The germline V gene has CDR1 SGHAT and CDR2 FQNNGV. Trimming shortened V by 4 bases and J by 6 bases, and 12 bases separated the two germline ends. The CDR3 DNA follows: TGTGCCAGCAGCTCCCTACAGGGTCCTGAAGCTTTCTTT. It specifies CASSSLQGPEAFF.

V and J are TRBV5-1 and TRBJ1-3; D is undetermined. The CDR3 is made up of 16 amino acids. Per the germline V gene, CDR1 is SGHRS and CDR2 is YFSETQ. Trimming removed 1 base from V and 2 bases from J, with 13 bases in between. The CDR3 DNA reads TGCGCCAGCAGCTTGACACCTCGAGGGACTGGAAACACCATATATTTT. Translated: CASSLTPRGTGNTIYF.

This clone was picked up a small number of times. The V and J genes are TRBV23-1 and TRBJ2-5; a possible D gene is TRBD1 (6 bases). TRBV23-1 is noted as an ORF with a role that remains uncertain. Trimming shortened V by 2 bases and J by 4 bases, and 17 bases separated the two germline ends. The length of the CDR3 is 16 residues. The CDR3 is CASSQVMGTSVETQYF. CDR3 nucleotides: TGCGCCAGCAGTCAAGTAATGGGGACATCAGTAGAGACCCAGTACTTC.

The chain couples TRBV12-5 to TRBJ2-1; D is ambiguous. CDR1 and CDR2 from the germline V gene are LGHNT and FRNRAP. V was pared by 3 bases and J by 6 bases, with 9 bases between. The CDR3 loop spans 13 amino acids. Here the CDR3 reads CASGLGSPNEQFF. In DNA, the CDR3 is TGTGCTAGTGGTTTAGGCAGCCCCAATGAGCAGTTCTTC. Full variable domain (missing parts from reference TRBV12-5 and TRBJ2-1): DARVTQTPRHKVTEMGQEVTMRCQPILGHNTVFWYRQTMMQGLELLAYFRNRAPLDDSGMPKDRFSAEMPDATLATLKIQPSEPRDSAVYFCASGLGSPNEQFFGPGTRLTVL.

The V and J genes are TRBV27 and TRBJ2-5; 13 nucleotides align to TRBD2. The better agreement between TRBJ2-7 and the DNA end casts doubt on the J call. The CDR3 is 15 amino acids. Per the germline V gene, CDR1 is MNHEY and CDR2 is SMNVEV (reference sequence). The CDR3 region is CASSIGTSGMDEQYF. In DNA, the CDR3 is TGTGCCAGCAGTATCGGGACTAGCGGGATGGACGAGCAGTACTTC.

The count of this clone is one. V and J are TRBV6-4 and TRBJ1-4, with D hard to call. The CDR3 is 15 amino acids. Trimming shortened V by 3 bases and J by 8 bases, and 16 bases separated the two germline ends. Germline CDR1 and CDR2: MRHNA and SNTAGT. In DNA, the CDR3 is TGTGCCAGCAGTGAAGATGGGGAAGGGAGAGAAAAACTGTTTTTT. Amino acids: CASSEDGEGREKLFF.

The chain links TRBV28 to TRBJ2-3, with TRBD2 identical over 9 bases. V shed 8 bases and J 5 bases; nucleotides not matched to a gene: 8. CDR1 and CDR2 (germline): MDHEN, SYDVKM. There are 14 residues in the CDR3. CDR3 sequence (DNA): TGTGCCAGCGACGCGGGGGGGGTGCTAGATACGCAGTATTTT. Translating gives CASDAGGVLDTQYF.

The V gene is TRBV6-6, the J gene TRBJ1-5; D is undetermined. The germline V gene encodes CDR1 MNHNY and CDR2 SVGAGI (reference sequence). With 9 bases removed from V and 0 bases from J, the gap between germline ends came to 6 bases. The CDR3 covers 12 residues. The CDR3 sequence: CASGVSNQPQHF. The CDR3 bases are TGTGCCAGTGGGGTTAGCAATCAGCCCCAGCATTTT.

The sample holds one count of this clone. This chain uses TRBV15 with TRBJ1-5; D perhaps matches TRBD1 (5 bases). This CDR3 has 16 amino acids. Trimming pared 2 bases from V and 1 base from J, leaving 12 bases between. Germline CDR1 and CDR2: LNHNV and YYDKDF (reference sequence). CDR3 protein: CATSRSAGLSNQPQHF. Here the CDR3 DNA reads TGTGCCACCAGCAGATCCGCGGGGCTGAGCAATCAGCCCCAGCATTTT.

CDR3 DNA: TGTGCCAGGGCTCATAGGACTAGCGGGAGGCATCTAAGGGAGCTGTTTTTT. This encodes CARAHRTSGRHLRELFF. This chain joins TRBV6-4 and TRBJ2-2, with TRBD2 matching over 14 bases. CDR1 is MRHNA, CDR2 SNTAGT, per germline. The ends lost 9 bases at V and 9 bases at J; junction bases unmatched: 15. The CDR3 spans 17 residues.

CDR3 loop: CASSLTSGNYNEQFF. CDR3 nucleotides: TGTGCCAGCAGCTTAACTAGCGGGAACTACAATGAGCAGTTCTTC. The chain couples TRBV7-9 to TRBJ2-1; TRBD2 agrees at 10 bases. Unmatched junction bases numbered 1, after V lost 2 bases and J lost 3 bases. Germline V gene data show CDR1 as SEHNR and CDR2 as FQNEAQ (reference sequence). This CDR3 contains 15 residues. Full variable domain (outside the CDR3, taken from reference TRBV7-9 and TRBJ2-1): DTGVSQNPRHKITKRGQNVTFRCDPISEHNRLYWYRQTLGQGPEFLTYFQNEAQLEKSRLLSDRFSAERPKGSFSTLEIQRTEQGDSAMYLCASSLTSGNYNEQFFGPGTRLTVL.

This clone was counted between two and nine times. The V and J genes are TRBV11-1 and TRBJ1-2; D is unclear. Trimming took off 0 bases at V and 10 bases at J, with 9 bases between the two ends. The CDR3 is 12 residues long. Germline V gene lookup returns CDR1 SGHAT and CDR2 FQDESV (reference sequence). The CDR3 here is CASSLAGIDYTF. CDR3 nucleotides: TGTGCCAGCAGCTTAGCAGGGATTGACTACACCTTC.

This chain joins TRBV19 and TRBJ2-1; D uncertain. This CDR3 spans 15 amino acids. The germline gives CDR1 LNHDA, CDR2 SQIVND (reference sequence). V was clipped by 5 bases and J by 0 bases, with 11 bases between them. CDR3 region: CASSVLGRSYNEQFF. CDR3 sequence (DNA): TGTGCCAGTAGTGTCCTCGGCCGCTCCTACAATGAGCAGTTCTTC.

This chain connects TRBV5-6 to TRBJ2-7, with D uncertain. CDR3 length: 11 amino acids. V was cut by 4 bases and J by 7 bases, with 9 bases left in between. CDR1 and CDR2 from the germline V gene are SGHDT and YYEEEE. The CDR3 nucleotides are TGTGCCAGCAGCGGCCAAGAGGAGCAGTACTTC. Amino acid sequence: CASSGQEEQYF. Full variable domain (missing parts from reference TRBV5-6 and TRBJ2-7): DAGVTQSPTHLIKTRGQQVTLRCSPKSGHDTVSWYQQALGQGPQFIFQYYEEEERQRGNFPDRFSGHQFPNYSSELNVNALLLGDSALYLCASSGQEEQYFGPGTRLTVT.